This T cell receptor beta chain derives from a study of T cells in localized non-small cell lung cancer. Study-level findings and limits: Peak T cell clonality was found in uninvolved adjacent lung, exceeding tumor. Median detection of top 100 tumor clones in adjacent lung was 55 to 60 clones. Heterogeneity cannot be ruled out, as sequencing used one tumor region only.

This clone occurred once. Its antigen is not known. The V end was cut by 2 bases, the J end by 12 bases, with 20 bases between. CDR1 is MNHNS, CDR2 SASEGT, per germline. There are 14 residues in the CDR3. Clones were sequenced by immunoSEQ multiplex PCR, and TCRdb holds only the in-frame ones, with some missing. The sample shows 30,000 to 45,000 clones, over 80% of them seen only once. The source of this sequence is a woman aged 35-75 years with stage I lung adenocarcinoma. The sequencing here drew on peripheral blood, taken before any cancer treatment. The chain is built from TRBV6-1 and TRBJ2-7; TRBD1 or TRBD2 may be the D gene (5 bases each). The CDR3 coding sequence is TGTGCCAGCAGTGAAAATTCGCCAGGCTTTGGGGGGTACTTC. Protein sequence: CASSENSPGFGGYF.